The next 6 T cell receptor beta chains were all read from a single sample in a study of glioma-infiltrating T cells after dendritic cell vaccination. Assay used: immunoSEQ multiplex PCR; TCRdb lists only in-frame clones, some missing. The sample lists about 99,000 clones, roughly 79% seen once, with roughly 12% in the top ten. The sample in question was blood, obtained before dendritic cell vaccination. The receptors come from a human donor with glioblastoma.

V is TRBV5-6 and J is TRBJ1-2, with TRBD1 as a possible D gene (6 bases). Germline-derived CDR1 and CDR2 are SGHDT and YYEEEE. Deletions cut 0 bases from V and 2 bases from J, with 8 bases between. This CDR3 is 14 amino acids long. CDR3 sequence (DNA): TGTGCCAGCAGCTTGGTTCAGGGGAACTATGGCTACACCTTC. Translated: CASSLVQGNYGYTF.

V is TRBV30 and J is TRBJ2-5; TRBD1 matches 8 bases. The length of the CDR3 is 15 residues. Germline CDR1 is GTSNPN and CDR2 is SVGIG (reference sequence). The J segment lost 5 bases and the V segment lost 0 bases, leaving 8 bases of the junction unmatched. CDR3 protein: CAWSVGRDRRETQYF. The CDR3 coding sequence is TGTGCCTGGAGTGTCGGAAGGGACAGGAGGGAGACCCAGTACTTC.

This clone was seen just once. V and J are TRBV6-5 and TRBJ2-3; TRBD1 might be the D (6 bases). V lost 4 bases to trimming and J lost 2 bases, with 16 bases between them. Germline assignment: CDR1 MNHEY and CDR2 SVGAGI. The CDR3 contains 16 residues. Here the CDR3 DNA reads TGTGCCAGCAGTTCAAATCTCGGGACAACCACAGATACGCAGTATTTT. Translating gives CASSSNLGTTTDTQYF.

The CDR3 is CASSLGQGFEAFF. The CDR3 region has the DNA TGTGCCAGCAGCTTAGGGCAGGGTTTTGAAGCTTTCTTT. The genes are TRBV11-3 and TRBJ1-1, with D perhaps matching TRBD1 (5 bases). Germline assignment: CDR1 SGHNT and CDR2 YENEEA. V was trimmed by 1 base and J by 7 bases, leaving 10 bases between them. The CDR3 has 13 amino acids.

This clone was detected only a few times. The chain links TRBV6-1 to TRBJ1-2; 7 bases line up with TRBD1. The CDR3 spans 14 residues. The trim removed 6 bases at V and 4 bases at J, leaving 8 bases unmatched. Germline CDR1 reads MNHNS; CDR2 reads SASEGT. This CDR3 is CASSTDRDGYGYTF. The CDR3 DNA reads as TGTGCCAGCAGCACCGACAGGGACGGCTATGGCTACACCTTC.

Worth noting for this clone: Germline and junction disagree at one end, which may indicate a read error. Other DNA sequences within the sample encode an identical CDR3. The rearrangement links TRBV6-6 to TRBJ1-4; D not resolved. Germline CDR1 MNHNY, CDR2 SVGAGI (reference sequence). The CDR3 contains 12 residues. The CDR3 sequence is CASRLQNEKLFF. In nucleotides, the CDR3 is TGTGCCAGCCGACTACAGAATGAAAAGCTGTTTTTT.